The entry that follows covers one TCR beta chain sequence. Its antigen is currently unknown. Profiling relied on immunoSEQ multiplex PCR, and the TCRdb table lists in-frame clones only, not all of them. The sample lists tens of thousands of clones; roughly 86% were seen once. The sample originates from a study of a mutant IDH1 vaccine in newly diagnosed glioma. This CDR3 contains 14 residues. Trimming shortened V by 5 bases and J by 10 bases, and 19 bases separated the two germline ends. CDR1 SNHLY and CDR2 FYNNEI come from the germline V gene. As to time point: week 47, end of study. The content of each vaccine dose was 300 ug of mutant IDH1 20-mer peptide, and topical imiquimod accompanied it.

This rearrangement joins TRBV2 to TRBJ2-3, with D hard to call. The sample was PBMCs, taken from a glioma patient whose treatment included an IDH1 peptide vaccine. This TCR was recovered from a woman aged 45-60 years with glioma. The CDR3 region is CASSHRLAPIPQYF. DNA of the CDR3: TGTGCCAGCAGTCATCGACTGGCCCCCATACCGCAGTATTTT.